The T cell receptor (beta chain) described here comes from a study of blood T cells in healthy people across ages. Study-wide results and caveats: Strong correlation was found linking TCR beta diversity to naive T cell percentage.

The use of a sample-barcoded 5' primer and a J-beta primer mix characterized a second PCR of roughly 6 to 11 cycles. A minimum of 2.5 million CDR3-containing paired-end reads was obtained for each sample. TCRdb called the 5' RACE reads again in MiXCR, with one record for every CDR3 protein. The sample gives more than 750,000 distinct CDR3 sequences, roughly 29% of which show up once; 10% to 13% is in the top ten. In terms of origin and age, donors were healthy Caucasian individuals from Russia aged roughly 6 to 95. Each sample used at least 7 million PBMCs. The V and J ends lost 7 bases and 4 bases respectively, with 15 bases between them. The CDR3 is 14 amino acids. Comments on this clonotype: Its antigen remains unidentified.

The same specimen was also included in a second study, on T cells of mothers and their children.

The TCR sequence derives from a woman in her 40s in good health. Sequencing was carried out using blood. The chain uses TRBV12-3 or TRBV12-4 and TRBJ2-3; D call uncertain. CDR3 DNA: TGTGCCAGCAAAATGGAACTTGGTGCAGATACGCAGTATTTT. Translation: CASKMELGADTQYF.